The source of this T cell receptor (gamma chain) is a study of intestinal T cells in coeliac disease (dated by TCRdb to about 2020). A note on the overall study: Coeliac patients were found to be much younger than controls, with mean ages of around 16.0 versus 57 years recorded in the TRG cohort. Duodenal biopsies from approximately ten coeliac disease patients and approximately ten non-coeliac controls were included in the TCR-delta (TRD) cohort. Duodenal biopsies from fewer than 40 coeliac disease patients and around 21 non-coeliac controls made up a second, larger TCR-gamma (TRG) cohort. Here is what the overall study found, with its caveats: In training, clustering based on TRD kmers put every one of the 22 biopsies in the right class, and the leave-one-out accuracy was reported as 91%. Of some 54 biopsies, around 50 (approximately 94%) were correctly classified by TRG clustering, which had a reported leave-one-out accuracy of about 87%. A significant age difference was observed between coeliac and control groups, although significant classification was not yielded by an age-split analysis. Repeated CDR3 amino acid sequences could not be distinguished from PCR duplicates. FFPE-derived DNA was found to be relatively degraded, and loss of a proportion of TCR sequences in each sample was likely caused by this degradation.

Libraries were built with multiplex PCR. The data were produced on an Ion Torrent PGM. The LymphoTrack kit, which has primers carrying Illumina adapters, was used to amplify TRG repertoires from roughly 200 ng of biopsy DNA. TRG amplicons were purified with AMPure XP beads, quantified on a 2100 Bioanalyzer, and pooled equimolarly. Sequencing of TRG libraries was performed on an Ion PGM instrument. Per the source publication's procedure: FastX removed reads in which more than 10% of nucleotides fell below the per-patient third-quartile quality score. IMGT/HighV-QUEST was used to align the reads, assigning V, D and J genes, identifying CDR3 regions and assessing functionality. Sequences were converted to amino acids, and every sequence predicted to be non-functional was removed. CDR3s were split into kmers, with and without positional annotation; kmer frequencies underwent PCA, and samples were clustered using all 1023 combinations of PCs 1-10. Classification was validated by leave-one-out cross-validation, re-optimising parameters on the remaining samples each time. Using the vegan R package, Shannon diversity was calculated from repeated random subsamples whose size matched the lowest read count. TCRdb called clones afresh from the public reads with CATT; identical DNA rows were later merged. These V and J calls originate from TCRdb's pipeline instead of the authors' own analysis. Here the sample has under 700 gamma-chain clones; roughly 47% occur a single time. The ten top clones hold 17% of the sample.

The CDR3 sequence holds 12 residues, the cysteine and phenylalanine included. Only the CDR3 part of the read is kept: 36 bases, read in frame from the first base. Sequences EGSTGY (CDR1) and YDSYTSSV (CDR2) are obtained from the germline V gene. V lost 0 bases and J lost 7 bases, and the count of bases not matched to a germline gene is 3. Genomic DNA was extracted with the QIAamp DNA FFPE tissue kit from ten 5-um FFPE scrolls per case. Fully anonymised formalin-fixed paraffin-embedded duodenal biopsies surplus to diagnostic needs were used to test TCR repertoire-based classification of coeliac disease. Compared with the rest of its sample, this clone is hyperexpanded (1% or more). This clone's antigen is unknown. Per-base qualities were not stored, and no clone one base away is much larger.

Material for sequencing was a duodenal biopsy. This chain is built from TRGV4 and TRGJ1 or TRGJ2. The clonotype originates from a human donor with celiac disease. The nucleotide sequence reads as follows: TGTGCCACCTGGGATGGGTCCTATAAGAAACTCTTT. Its protein reads: CATWDGSYKKLF.